This TCR beta chain originates from a study of beta chain features in type 1 diabetes. Via the markers CD45RO/CCR7/CD25/CD127/CD95/CD27, stem cell-like memory, regulatory, central memory and naive CD4+ cells were sorted. Broader study findings: Any HLA effect on TCRB rearrangement was left unresolved by small sub-analyses.

This clone was picked up many times. The target antigen is unknown. The entirety of the isolated RNA underwent reverse transcription, so expressed TCRB transcripts were sequenced. Assay: immunoSEQ multiplex PCR; the TCRdb copy retains only in-frame clones and omits some. The data contain more than 300,000 clones, around 12% of them singletons. The origin of this receptor is a man between 18 and 29 years old in good health. The specimen was naive CD4+ T cells from blood.

The CDR3 here is CASSLRDRGNSPLHF. In DNA, the CDR3 is TGCGCCAGCAGCCTCCGGGACAGGGGTAATTCACCCCTCCACTTT. J is TRBJ1-6 and V is TRBV4-3, with 10 nucleotides matching TRBD1. CDR1 is LGHNA, CDR2 YSLEER, per germline. Germline trimming cut 4 bases from V and 6 bases from J; bases unmatched to any gene: 3. The CDR3 spans 15 residues.